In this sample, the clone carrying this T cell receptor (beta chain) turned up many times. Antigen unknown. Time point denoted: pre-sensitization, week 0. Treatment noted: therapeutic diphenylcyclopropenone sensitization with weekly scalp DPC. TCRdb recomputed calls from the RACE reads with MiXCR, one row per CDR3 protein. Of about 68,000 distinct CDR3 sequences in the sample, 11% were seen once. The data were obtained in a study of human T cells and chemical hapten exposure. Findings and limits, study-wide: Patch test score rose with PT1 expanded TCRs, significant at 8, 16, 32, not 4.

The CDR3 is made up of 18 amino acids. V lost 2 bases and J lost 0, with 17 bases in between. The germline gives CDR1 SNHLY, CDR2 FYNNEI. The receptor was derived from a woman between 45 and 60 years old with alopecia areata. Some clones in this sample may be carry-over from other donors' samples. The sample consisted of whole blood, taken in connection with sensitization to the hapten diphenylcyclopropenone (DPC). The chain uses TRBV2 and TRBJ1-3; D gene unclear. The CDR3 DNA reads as TGTGCCAGCAGTGAATGGGTTAGTGGGTCGCGCTCTGGAAACACCATATATTTT. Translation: CASSEWVSGSRSGNTIYF.